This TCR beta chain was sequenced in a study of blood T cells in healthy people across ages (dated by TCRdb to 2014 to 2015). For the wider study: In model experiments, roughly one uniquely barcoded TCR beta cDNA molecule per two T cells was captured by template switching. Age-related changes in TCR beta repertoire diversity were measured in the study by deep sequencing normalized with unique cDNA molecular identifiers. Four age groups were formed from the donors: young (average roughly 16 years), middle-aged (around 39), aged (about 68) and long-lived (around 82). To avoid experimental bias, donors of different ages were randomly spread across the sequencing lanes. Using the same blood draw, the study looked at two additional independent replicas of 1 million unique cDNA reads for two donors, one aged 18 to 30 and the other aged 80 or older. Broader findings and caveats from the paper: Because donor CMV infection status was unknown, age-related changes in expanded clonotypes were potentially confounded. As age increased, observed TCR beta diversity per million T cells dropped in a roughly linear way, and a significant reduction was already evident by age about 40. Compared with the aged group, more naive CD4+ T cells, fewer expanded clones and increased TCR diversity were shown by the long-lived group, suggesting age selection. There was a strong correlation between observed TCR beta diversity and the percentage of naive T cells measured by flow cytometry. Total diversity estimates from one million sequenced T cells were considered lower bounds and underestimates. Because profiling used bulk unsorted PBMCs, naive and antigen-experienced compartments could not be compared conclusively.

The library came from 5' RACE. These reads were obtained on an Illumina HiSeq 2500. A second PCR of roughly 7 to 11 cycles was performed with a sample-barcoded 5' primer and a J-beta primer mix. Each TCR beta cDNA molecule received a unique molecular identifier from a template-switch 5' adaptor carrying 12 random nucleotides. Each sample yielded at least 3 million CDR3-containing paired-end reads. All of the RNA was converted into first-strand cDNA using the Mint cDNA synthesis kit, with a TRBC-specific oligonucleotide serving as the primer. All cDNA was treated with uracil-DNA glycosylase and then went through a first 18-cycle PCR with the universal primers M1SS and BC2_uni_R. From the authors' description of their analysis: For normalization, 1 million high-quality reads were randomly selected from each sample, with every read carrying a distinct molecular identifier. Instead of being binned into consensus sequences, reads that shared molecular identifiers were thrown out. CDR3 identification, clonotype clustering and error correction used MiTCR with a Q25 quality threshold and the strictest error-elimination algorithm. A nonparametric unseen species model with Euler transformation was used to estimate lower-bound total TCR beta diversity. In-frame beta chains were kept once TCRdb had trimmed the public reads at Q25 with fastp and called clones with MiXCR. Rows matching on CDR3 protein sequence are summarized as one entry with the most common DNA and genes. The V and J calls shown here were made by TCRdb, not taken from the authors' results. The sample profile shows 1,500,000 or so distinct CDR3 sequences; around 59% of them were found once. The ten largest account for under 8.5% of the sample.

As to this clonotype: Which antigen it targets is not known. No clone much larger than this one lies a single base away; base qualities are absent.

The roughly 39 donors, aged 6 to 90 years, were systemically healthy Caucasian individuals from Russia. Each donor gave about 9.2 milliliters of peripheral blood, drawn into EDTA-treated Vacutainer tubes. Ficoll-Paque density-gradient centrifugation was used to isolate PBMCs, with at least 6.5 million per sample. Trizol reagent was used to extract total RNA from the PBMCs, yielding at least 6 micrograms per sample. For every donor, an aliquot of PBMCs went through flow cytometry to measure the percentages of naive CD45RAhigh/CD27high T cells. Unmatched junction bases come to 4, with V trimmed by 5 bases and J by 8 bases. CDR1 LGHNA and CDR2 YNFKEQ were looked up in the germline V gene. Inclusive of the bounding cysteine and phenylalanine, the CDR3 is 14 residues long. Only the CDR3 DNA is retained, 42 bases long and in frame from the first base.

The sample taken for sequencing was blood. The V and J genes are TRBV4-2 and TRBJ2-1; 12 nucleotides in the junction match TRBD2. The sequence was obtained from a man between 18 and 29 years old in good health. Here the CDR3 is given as CASSGLAGTDEQFF. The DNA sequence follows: TGTGCCAGCAGCGGACTAGCGGGAACCGATGAGCAGTTCTTC.